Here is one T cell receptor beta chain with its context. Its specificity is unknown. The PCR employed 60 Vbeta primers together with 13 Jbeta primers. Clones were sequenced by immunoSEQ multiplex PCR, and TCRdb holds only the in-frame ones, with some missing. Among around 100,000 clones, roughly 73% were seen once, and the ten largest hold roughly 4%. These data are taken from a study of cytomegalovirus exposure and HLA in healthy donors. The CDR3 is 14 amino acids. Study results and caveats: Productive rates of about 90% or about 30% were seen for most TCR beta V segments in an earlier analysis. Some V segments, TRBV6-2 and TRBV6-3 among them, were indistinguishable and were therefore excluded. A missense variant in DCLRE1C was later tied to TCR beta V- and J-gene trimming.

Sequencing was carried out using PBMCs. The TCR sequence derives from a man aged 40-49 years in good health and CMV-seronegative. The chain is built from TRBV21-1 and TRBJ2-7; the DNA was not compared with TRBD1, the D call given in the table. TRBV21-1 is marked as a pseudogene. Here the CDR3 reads CASSRDREAYEQYF. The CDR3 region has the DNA TGTGCCAGCAGCAGGGACAGGGAGGCCTACGAGCAGTACTTC.